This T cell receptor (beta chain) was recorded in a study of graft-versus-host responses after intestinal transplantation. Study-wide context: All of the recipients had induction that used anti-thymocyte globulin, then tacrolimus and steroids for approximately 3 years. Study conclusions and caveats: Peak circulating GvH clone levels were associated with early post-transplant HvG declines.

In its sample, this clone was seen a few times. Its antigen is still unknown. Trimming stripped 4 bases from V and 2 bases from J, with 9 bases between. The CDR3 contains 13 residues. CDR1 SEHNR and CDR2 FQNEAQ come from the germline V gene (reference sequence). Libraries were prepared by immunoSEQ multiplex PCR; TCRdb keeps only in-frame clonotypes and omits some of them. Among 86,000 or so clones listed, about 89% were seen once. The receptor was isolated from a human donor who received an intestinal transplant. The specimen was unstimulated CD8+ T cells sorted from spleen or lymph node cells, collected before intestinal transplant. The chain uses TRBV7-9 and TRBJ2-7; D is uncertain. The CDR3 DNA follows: TGTGCCAGCAGCTCGGCCATAACCTACGAGCAGTACTTC. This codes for CASSSAITYEQYF.